These 6 T cell receptor beta chains share one sample of origin, sequenced in a study of cytomegalovirus exposure and HLA in healthy donors. PCR involved 60 Vbeta and 13 Jbeta primers. The protocol was immunoSEQ multiplex PCR, while the TCRdb copy is restricted to in-frame clones and leaves out a portion. This table has approximately 120,000 clones, 75% to 85% appearing once. Sequenced sample: PBMCs. The receptors come from a man aged 45-65 years in good health and CMV-seronegative.

V and J are TRBV7-6 and TRBJ2-5; 9 bases agree with TRBD1. V dropped 4 bases and J dropped 7; count of bases not matched to a gene: 4. This CDR3 is built from 13 residues. Germline V gene lookup returns CDR1 SGHVS and CDR2 FNYEAQ. The CDR3 spells CASSSGQGGTQYF. The CDR3 bases are TGTGCCAGCAGCTCGGGACAGGGAGGGACCCAGTACTTC.

The rearrangement joins TRBV6-1 to TRBJ1-1; 7 bases fit TRBD1. V trimming: 6 bases; J trimming: 11 bases; junction bases outside the gene matches: 9. The germline CDR1 and CDR2 sequences are MNHNS and SASEGT. This CDR3 is 12 amino acids long. The CDR3 reads CASREGAFGAFF. In DNA, the CDR3 is TGTGCCAGCAGGGAGGGGGCCTTTGGGGCTTTCTTT.

The V call is TRBV15, the J call TRBJ2-4; a possible D gene is TRBD1 (5 bases). This CDR3 comprises 14 residues. V was trimmed by 1 base and J by 6 bases, leaving 10 bases between them. Germline V gives CDR1 LNHNV, CDR2 YYDKDF (reference sequence). The CDR3 DNA follows: TGTGCCACCAGCAGAGTCGTCCAGGGAAACATTCAGTACTTC. Its translation: CATSRVVQGNIQYF.

The chain links TRBV6-6 to TRBJ2-3; TRBD1 matches at 8 bases. Germline V lookup: CDR1 MNHNY, CDR2 SVGAGI (reference sequence). This CDR3 is built from 16 residues. Unmatched junction bases numbered 6, after V lost 4 bases and J lost 0 bases. CDR3 amino acids: CASSSTDRESTDTQYF. CDR3 sequence (DNA): TGTGCCAGCAGTTCCACGGACAGGGAGAGCACAGATACGCAGTATTTT.

This chain links TRBV6-1 with TRBJ1-2; D ambiguous. Germline assignment: CDR1 MNHNS and CDR2 SASEGT. There are 14 residues in the CDR3. Trimming removed 1 base from V and 2 bases from J, with 8 bases in between. The CDR3 DNA follows: TGTGCCAGCAGTGAAGGTACAGCCAACTATGGCTACACCTTC. It codes for CASSEGTANYGYTF.

The chain links TRBV7-2 to TRBJ2-3; D is perhaps TRBD1 (6 bases). The germline V gene encodes CDR1 SGHTA and CDR2 FQGNSA. Trimming removed 2 bases from V and 9 bases from J, with 21 bases in between. This CDR3 is built from 16 residues. As DNA, the CDR3 is TGTGCCAGCAGCTTATTGGGATCAGGGGTCCATTCGACGCAGTATTTT. It encodes CASSLLGSGVHSTQYF.